The rows below give T cell receptor beta chains drawn from one sample of a study of CD8 T cells in Susac syndrome. TCRdb re-called the immunoSEQ multiplex PCR reads through MiXCR, storing one row per CDR3 protein. The sample holds approximately 150,000 distinct CDR3 sequences; around 93% are singletons and the top ten take just over 0.13%. Sequencing was carried out using CD4+ T cells from PBMCs. These receptors were taken from a human donor in good health. Both conserved end residues are part of each CDR3.

j_call cdr3_length v_call cdr3_aa
TRBJ1-5 15 TRBV15 CATSRALGFRQPQHF
TRBJ2-5 13 TRBV12-3/TRBV12-4 CASSPTGWETQYF
TRBJ2-3 14 TRBV2 CASSERGALRTQYF
TRBJ2-1 12 TRBV2 CASSEEGGEQFF
TRBJ2-7 15 TRBV9 CASSVGSLAGAEQYF
TRBJ1-2 14 TRBV3-1 CASSQDSHRGGYTF
TRBJ1-2 11 TRBV20-1 CMVSSNYGYTF
TRBJ1-4 15 TRBV10-3 CAISVQGPPNEKLFF
TRBJ1-5 15 TRBV7-8 CASSLEGQVNQPQHF
TRBJ2-1 13 TRBV6-6 CASEASGYNEQFF
TRBJ1-2 12 TRBV19 CASSVSTGGYTF
TRBJ2-3 14 TRBV15 CATSTPTGTDTQYF
TRBJ1-5 15 TRBV5-1 CASSVGGYSNQPQHF
TRBJ2-2 14 TRBV2 CASNIGGGGGELFF
TRBJ2-5 15 TRBV2 CASSLLAGGQETQYF
TRBJ2-2 13 TRBV7-3 CASSVTATGELFF
TRBJ2-3 16 TRBV5-1 CASSFQGTDRTDTQYF
TRBJ2-7 11 TRBV2 CASRSRAEQYF
TRBJ2-5 16 TRBV5-1 CASSLERGIPQETQYF
TRBJ1-1 14 TRBV9 CASSANTGITEAFF
TRBJ1-6 13 TRBV19 CASSPGGNSPLHF
TRBJ2-2 14 TRBV29-1 CSVVGTGSTGELFF
TRBJ1-1 15 TRBV29-1 CSVEGSRGMNTEAFF
TRBJ2-5 13 TRBV24-1 CATADGGRETQYF
TRBJ1-2 14 TRBV7-2 CASSSPGGNYGYTF
TRBJ1-6 16 TRBV25-1 CASSASLRTYNSPLHF
TRBJ2-1 16 TRBV7-9 CASSLGVPAQYNEQFF
TRBJ1-3 15 TRBV7-2 CASSTGQSSGNTIYF
TRBJ1-3 13 TRBV5-1 CASSFSRGDTIYF
TRBJ1-4 14 TRBV19 CASMERQTKEKLFF
TRBJ2-5 16 TRBV7-9 CASSLAGRREDETQYF
TRBJ1-5 14 TRBV7-9 CASSLTSRNQPQHF
TRBJ2-5 18 TRBV6-1 CASSVGLGLAEYQETQYF
TRBJ1-6 17 TRBV6-5 CASSYSISGGIYSPLHF
TRBJ2-4 15 TRBV15 CATSAGGPAKNIQYF
TRBJ1-2 14 TRBV3-1 CASSEWTGSYGYTF
TRBJ2-2 16 TRBV29-1 CSVRESRVANTGELFF
TRBJ1-5 14 TRBV29-1 CSVLGGGGNQPQHF
TRBJ1-2 15 TRBV14 CASSHRGEGVDGYTF
TRBJ1-1 13 TRBV2 CASGKDRNTEAFF
TRBJ2-3 15 TRBV19 CASRHGPSDVDTQYF
TRBJ2-5 16 TRBV6-1 CASRKRQGNLQETQYF
TRBJ2-6 17 TRBV3-1 CASSNSEGATGANVLTF
TRBJ1-3 15 TRBV3-1 CASSPQGEGANTIYF
TRBJ1-2 12 TRBV7-9 CASSLAGHGYTF
TRBJ2-3 13 TRBV20-1 CSAGGRSTDTQYF
TRBJ2-3 13 TRBV15 CATSPRTADTQYF
TRBJ2-7 16 TRBV5-4 CASSFPGTGGWYEQYF
TRBJ1-4 15 TRBV5-1 CASSGGTGSTEKLFF
TRBJ1-4 12 TRBV2 CAGRQESEKLFF
TRBJ2-3 18 TRBV10-2 CASSERGSGTGDTDTQYF
TRBJ2-2 14 TRBV7-3 CASSSQGNTGELFF
TRBJ2-7 14 TRBV19 CASSIQDGYYEQYF
TRBJ1-1 15 TRBV20-1 CSASKRDRGNTEAFF
TRBJ1-2 12 TRBV20-1 CSASGQGYGYTF
TRBJ2-7 15 TRBV3-1 CASSLRPGKSYEQYF
TRBJ2-7 14 TRBV29-1 CSVEISALGYEQYF